This T cell receptor beta chain was sequenced for a study of T cell responses to AZD1222 COVID-19 vaccine. The study pooled second doses at about 4 or about 12 weeks. The study's findings and limits: No repertoire was sampled before or during the peak T cell response, only after it.

Concerning this clone itself: The target antigen is unknown.

Libraries were prepared by immunoSEQ multiplex PCR; TCRdb keeps only in-frame clonotypes and omits some of them. The sample holds 190,000 or so clones, approximately 93% seen once. Sequencing used peripheral blood, obtained 28 days after the second AZD1222 dose. The receptor's source is an adult who received the AZD1222 COVID-19 vaccine.

CDR3: CASSEGQQETQYF. Written as DNA, the CDR3 is TGTGCCAGCAGCGAGGGACAGCAAGAGACCCAGTACTTC. This chain joins TRBV3-1 (or the pseudogene TRBV3-2) and TRBJ2-5; 7 nucleotides line up with TRBD1. The junction had 2 bases not matched to a gene; V was cut back by 5 bases and J by 2 bases. The CDR3 is 13 amino acids. Germline values: CDR1 LGHDT, CDR2 YNNKEL (reference sequence).